A selection of T cell receptor beta chains follows, all from one sample in a study of cytomegalovirus exposure and HLA in healthy donors. Profiling relied on immunoSEQ multiplex PCR, and the TCRdb table lists in-frame clones only, not all of them. The data show more than 120,000 clones, roughly 87% seen once. Sequenced: PBMCs. The receptors stem from a man between 18 and 35 years old in good health and CMV-seropositive. The conserved cysteine and the conserved F or W are not part of the CDR3 here. Not every row has a clone size; where given, it reads once, few, many or a size class.

TRBV6-6	NA	TRBJ1-2	ATHPGQYGYT
TRBV29-1	NA	TRBJ1-2	SVEIEGRYGYT
TRBV6-4	NA	TRBJ2-3	ASSDSHSGNTDTQY
TRBV18	NA	TRBJ2-5	ASSEYQETQY
TRBV6-6	NA	TRBJ2-7	ASSYSTGGLSEQY
TRBV4-1	NA	TRBJ2-3	ASNMGTDTQY
TRBV5-4	NA	TRBJ2-6	ASSLEGSGANVLT
TRBV7-2	NA	TRBJ2-7	ASSSPLHPYEQY
TRBV4-1	NA	TRBJ1-4	ASSQATGLQEKLF
TRBV7-2	NA	TRBJ2-3	ASSFAGRAGGTDTQY
TRBV6-6	NA	TRBJ1-2	VARFNYGYT
TRBV19	NA	TRBJ1-4	ASSTRGVDFATNEKLF
TRBV6-1	NA	TRBJ1-2	ASSEESISYGYT
TRBV9	NA	TRBJ2-1	ASSASGTGFRNEQF
TRBV5-1	NA	TRBJ1-1	ASTRGGEGNTEAF
TRBV11-2	NA	TRBJ1-4	ASSPGEGIGEKLF
TRBV7-9	NA	TRBJ1-2	ASSLARDRQAYT
TRBV30	few	TRBJ1-5	AWSRDRGEQPQH
TRBV4-2	NA	TRBJ2-7	ASSQDQSGSSYEQY
TRBV27	NA	TRBJ1-4	ASRRSGTNEKLF
TRBV30	NA	TRBJ1-5	AWSHYRDRGSSSNQPQH
TRBV5-1	once	TRBJ2-1	ASGRSGTGADNEQF
TRBV30	few	TRBJ1-2	AWSVRAPGGYT
TRBV11-2	NA	TRBJ2-1	ASSPRIDNEQF